These 15 T cell receptor beta chains came from one sample sequenced in a study of blood T cell repertoires in COVID-19 (dated by TCRdb to 2018 to 2020). The library came from the immunoSEQ multiplex PCR assay. This immuneACCESS table, as held by TCRdb, lists in-frame sequences with V and J called but not all clones. Of the missing ones, under half trace to an unresolved V gene in checked studies; the others have no known cause. The sample table shows approximately 30,000 clones, and about 90% are seen once. Roughly 44% of the sample rests with the top ten. Material for sequencing was peripheral blood. These receptors were taken from a human donor in a cohort sampled during active COVID-19.

In nucleotides, the CDR3 is TGTGCCAGCTCACCAACGTTCCCCCCCGGGACAGGGGCCTACGAGCAGTACTTC. Residues: CASSPTFPPGTGAYEQYF. The chain uses TRBV18 and TRBJ2-7; 10 bases align to TRBD1. The germline V gene encodes CDR1 KGHSH and CDR2 LQKENI. V lost 2 bases to trimming and J lost 2 bases; unmatched junction nucleotides: 12. CDR3 length: 18 residues.

This chain links TRBV7-3 with TRBJ2-1; D is possibly TRBD2 (7 bases). CDR3 size: 16 residues. Trimming stripped 1 base from V and 0 bases from J, with 10 bases between. CDR1 is SGHTA, CDR2 FQGTGA, per germline. The CDR3 region has the DNA TGTGCCAGCAGCTTAATGGGAGGGGGCTCCTACAATGAGCAGTTCTTC. Translated: CASSLMGGGSYNEQFF. The full variable domain, completed using reference TRBV7-3 and TRBJ2-1, is GAGVSQTPSNKVTEKGKYVELRCDPISGHTALYWYRQSLGQGPEFLIYFQGTGAADDSGLPNDRFFAVRPEGSVSTLKIQRTERGDSAVYLCASSLMGGGSYNEQFFGPGTRLTVL.

The CDR3 bases are TGTGCCAGCAGCCCACAGGGCTCCTACGAGCAGTACTTC. The encoded protein is CASSPQGSYEQYF. The V call is TRBV3-1 (or the pseudogene TRBV3-2), the J call TRBJ2-7, with TRBD1 as a possible D gene (6 bases). The CDR3 contains 13 residues. The ends were cut back, 4 bases at V and 0 bases at J, with 7 bases in the middle. The germline V gene has CDR1 LGHDT and CDR2 YNNKEL (reference sequence).

The chain links TRBV6-6 to TRBJ1-3; possibly TRBD1 for D (5 bases). Germline V gene data show CDR1 as MNHNY and CDR2 as SVGAGI (reference sequence). This CDR3 is 14 amino acids long. Deletions cut 5 bases from V and 2 bases from J, with 10 bases between. The CDR3 DNA follows: TGTGCCAGCAGTCCCAGGGATGCTGGAAACACCATATATTTT. Translation: CASSPRDAGNTIYF.

This clone has a single count. The V call is TRBV7-2, the J call TRBJ1-4; D gene ambiguous. The CDR3 has 15 residues. V lost 1 base, J lost 5 bases, and 11 bases lay in between. Looked up from germline, CDR1 is SGHTA and CDR2 is FQGNSA. CDR3 DNA sequence: TGTGCCAGCAGCTTAGGAGGGTCTAACAATGAAAAACTGTTTTTT. Protein sequence: CASSLGGSNNEKLFF. Using reference TRBV7-2 and TRBJ1-4 for the parts outside the CDR3, the full variable domain is GAGVSQSPSNKVTEKGKDVELRCDPISGHTALYWYRQSLGQGLEFLIYFQGNSAPDKSGLPSDRFSAERTGGSVSTLTIQRTQQEDSAVYLCASSLGGSNNEKLFFGSGTQLSVL.

The gene calls are TRBV5-1 and TRBJ2-1; D may be TRBD1 (6 bases). V gave up 8 bases and J gave up 7 bases, with 16 bases separating them. Germline V gene data show CDR1 as SGHRS and CDR2 as YFSETQ. The CDR3 has 13 residues. CDR3 DNA sequence: TGCGCCAGTCGACAGGCCCTTGGGAATGAGCAGTTCTTC. Translation gives CASRQALGNEQFF.

The rearrangement joins TRBV4-2 to TRBJ2-5; the D is unclear. From germline, CDR1 is LGHNA and CDR2 YNFKEQ. CDR3 size: 16 residues. V was clipped by 0 bases and J by 1 base, with 12 bases between them. The CDR3 region is CASSQDHPASQETQYF. The CDR3 DNA reads TGTGCCAGCAGCCAAGACCACCCCGCGAGCCAAGAGACCCAGTACTTC.

The chain carries TRBV28 and TRBJ1-5; no clear D. Germline loops: CDR1 MDHEN, CDR2 SYDVKM. Trimming took 8 bases from V and 2 from J, leaving 13 bases between them. This CDR3 has 14 residues. CDR3 amino acids: CASRLGSRNQPQHF. CDR3 sequence (DNA): TGTGCCAGCCGTCTGGGGAGCCGCAATCAGCCCCAGCATTTT.

This chain connects TRBV28 to TRBJ1-3; D possibly corresponds to TRBD1 (6 bases). Germline V gives CDR1 MDHEN, CDR2 SYDVKM. V gave up 9 bases and J gave up 2 bases, with 14 bases separating them. The CDR3 is made up of 14 amino acids. CDR3 amino acids: CASFKEGAGNTIYF. The CDR3 nucleotides are TGTGCCAGTTTTAAAGAGGGGGCTGGAAACACCATATATTTT.

This rearrangement joins TRBV5-6 to TRBJ1-2; TRBD1 matches at 10 bases. The germline V gene has CDR1 SGHDT and CDR2 YYEEEE. V was clipped by 4 bases and J by 7 bases; unmatched bases: 7. The CDR3 consists of 14 residues. CDR3 nucleotides: TGTGCCAGCAGCGTGACAGGGGGCGCGAGTGGCTACACCTTC. It is translated as CASSVTGGASGYTF.

V usage is TRBV11-3 and J usage is TRBJ2-6; 7 nucleotides agree with TRBD1. The CDR3 runs to 18 residues. V dropped 1 base and J dropped 0; count of bases not matched to a gene: 6. Germline V gene sequence: CDR1 SGHNT, CDR2 YENEEA. In DNA, the CDR3 is TGTGCCAGCAGCTTAGGCCGGACAGGTGCCTCTGGGGCCAACGTCCTGACTTTC. It yields the protein CASSLGRTGASGANVLTF.

This chain uses TRBV5-8 with TRBJ2-7; the match to TRBD1 covers 7 bases. This CDR3 is 15 amino acids long. Germline V lookup: CDR1 SGHTS, CDR2 YDEGEE. J lost 3 bases, V lost 0 bases, and 6 bases had no gene match. The CDR3 sequence: CASSLAVTGHYEQYF. The CDR3 DNA is TGTGCCAGCAGCTTGGCCGTGACAGGGCACTACGAGCAGTACTTC.

This clone was seen a single time. The chain carries TRBV27 and TRBJ2-1, with 9 nucleotides matching TRBD2. Losses at the gene ends were 6 bases for V and 6 bases for J; bases not matched to a gene: 9. Germline-derived CDR1 and CDR2 are MNHEY and SMNVEV (reference sequence). The CDR3 is 15 amino acids. The CDR3 sequence is CASRERLAGTNEQFF. For the CDR3, the DNA is TGTGCCAGCAGGGAGAGGCTAGCGGGGACCAATGAGCAGTTCTTC.

The sample holds a few counts of this clone. This chain connects TRBV29-1 to TRBJ2-3; D gene uncertain. Germline CDR1 and CDR2: SQVTM and ANQGSEA. This CDR3 region has 11 residues. The germline V and J ends were trimmed by 6 bases and 6 bases, with 10 bases remaining between them. CDR3 amino acids: CSVMVSDTQYF. Here the CDR3 DNA reads TGCAGCGTAATGGTTAGCGATACGCAGTATTTT.

The rearrangement uses TRBV5-4 and TRBJ1-2; no clear D. The CDR3 consists of 15 residues. Trimming stripped 0 bases from V and 1 base from J, with 10 bases between. Germline V gene lookup returns CDR1 SGHNT and CDR2 YYREEE (reference sequence). CDR3 nucleotides: TGTGCCAGCAGCTTGGGGTTACAGATTAACTATGGCTACACCTTC. Translated, it gives CASSLGLQINYGYTF.